Each of the 30 T cell receptor beta chains below was sequenced from the same sample in a study of OX40 agonist ivuxolimab in advanced cancers. Here immunoSEQ multiplex PCR was the method, and the copy in TCRdb shows in-frame clones only, minus some. The repertoire consists of some 66,000 clones, with over 80% occurring once and the leading ten covering 2.5%. This specimen was CD4+ or CD8+ T cells sorted from blood, taken in a trial of the OX40 agonist ivuxolimab. The receptors shown here come from an adult with an advanced solid tumor such as melanoma, head and neck, liver or kidney cancer.

The J gene is TRBJ1-5, the V gene TRBV19; TRBD1 might be the D (6 bases). CDR1 LNHDA and CDR2 SQIVND come from the germline V gene (reference sequence). The CDR3 runs 18 residues. Trimming left V 3 bases short and J 0 bases short, with 18 bases between. The CDR3 DNA follows: TGTGCCAGTAGTATGGTTTCCTGGGACACCTATAGCAATCAGCCCCAGCATTTT. This sequence encodes CASSMVSWDTYSNQPQHF.

This sequence joins TRBV7-9 and TRBJ2-7; 10 nucleotides match TRBD2. The CDR3 runs to 16 residues. The V segment lost 5 bases and the J segment 0 bases; nucleotides outside the gene matches: 7. Germline loops: CDR1 SEHNR, CDR2 FQNEAQ (reference sequence). DNA of the CDR3: TGTGCCAGCAGCAGAGGGACTAGCGAGGTCTCCTACGAGCAGTACTTC. Its protein product is CASSRGTSEVSYEQYF.

V and J are TRBV9 and TRBJ1-3; D is unclear. In germline, CDR1 is SGDLS, CDR2 YYNGEE. This CDR3 contains 16 residues. Trimming cost V 0 bases and J 2 bases, with 12 bases left between them. CDR3 in DNA: TGTGCCAGCAGCGTAGGGGAGATAGCTCCTGGAAACACCATATATTTT. Translated: CASSVGEIAPGNTIYF.

This clone was picked up a small number of times. The chain couples TRBV19 to TRBJ1-1; 8 bases fit TRBD1. The germline V gene encodes CDR1 LNHDA and CDR2 SQIVND (reference sequence). There are 14 residues in the CDR3. The V and J ends lost 3 bases and 7 bases, in that order; junction bases with no gene match: 7. CDR3 in DNA: TGTGCCAGTAGTATCGGGCAGGGGGCGAATGAAGCTTTCTTT. This codes for CASSIGQGANEAFF.

V gene TRBV14 combines with J gene TRBJ1-1; a possible D gene is TRBD1 (5 bases). Germline V gene sequence: CDR1 SGHDN, CDR2 FVKESK. Deletions cut 2 bases from V and 3 bases from J, with 10 bases between. CDR3 length: 14 amino acids. The CDR3 reads CASSQQGRYTEAFF. CDR3 sequence (DNA): TGTGCCAGCAGCCAACAGGGAAGGTACACTGAAGCTTTCTTT.

This clone appeared once. The chain carries TRBV4-2 and TRBJ2-1; 8 nucleotides agree with TRBD2. The CDR3 runs 18 residues. Germline CDR1 and CDR2: LGHNA and YNFKEQ. The V and J ends lost 0 bases and 7 bases, in that order; junction bases with no gene match: 14. The CDR3 reads CASSQDPRAAGVANEQFF. The CDR3 coding sequence is TGTGCCAGCAGCCAAGATCCTAGGGCAGCGGGAGTGGCAAATGAGCAGTTCTTC.

The V call is TRBV7-6, the J call TRBJ2-1; the match to TRBD1 covers 10 bases. The CDR3 totals 16 residues. V lost 6 bases, J lost 6 bases, and 11 bases stayed unmatched. Germline CDR1 reads SGHVS; CDR2 reads FNYEAQ. The CDR3 bases are TGTGCCAGCAGTCGGACCGGGACAGGGGCTTCCAATGAGCAGTTCTTC. It specifies CASSRTGTGASNEQFF. Full variable domain (remainder filled in from reference TRBV7-6 and TRBJ2-1): GAGVSQSPRYKVTKRGQDVALRCDPISGHVSLYWYRQALGQGPEFLTYFNYEAQQDKSGLPNDRFSAERPEGSISTLTIQRTEQRDSAMYRCASSRTGTGASNEQFFGPGTRLTVL.

CDR3 in DNA: TGTGCCAGCAGATTCGACAGGGGGGGCTACAATGAGCAGTTCTTC. As protein: CASRFDRGGYNEQFF. The V call is TRBV5-4, the J call TRBJ2-1, with 9 bases identical to TRBD1. V was pared by 5 bases and J by 3 bases, with 6 bases of the junction left unmatched. This CDR3 region has 15 residues. Germline V gene sequence: CDR1 SGHNT, CDR2 YYREEE (reference sequence).

The V call is TRBV19, the J call TRBJ1-3; no firm D call. CDR1 is LNHDA, CDR2 SQIVND, per germline (reference sequence). V shed 9 bases and J shed 3 bases, with 18 bases lying between them. This CDR3 is built from 15 residues. The chain's CDR3 is CASKRRAGDGNTIYF. In DNA, the CDR3 is TGTGCCAGCAAAAGAAGAGCGGGAGATGGAAACACCATATATTTT.

The chain carries TRBV18 and TRBJ2-2; TRBD1 agrees at 8 bases. Germline CDR1 and CDR2: KGHSH and LQKENI. The trim removed 6 bases at V and 2 bases at J, leaving 14 bases unmatched. The CDR3 consists of 18 residues. The CDR3: CASSSTGVLLGNTGELFF. In nucleotides, the CDR3 is TGTGCCAGCTCTTCGACAGGGGTCCTTCTTGGAAACACCGGGGAGCTGTTTTTT.

The chain carries TRBV7-2 and TRBJ2-5; 13 bases agree with TRBD2. CDR3 length: 17 amino acids. CDR1 SGHTA and CDR2 FQGNSA come from the germline V gene. The J segment lost 5 bases and the V segment lost 3 bases, leaving 9 bases of the junction unmatched. The CDR3 bases are TGTGCCAGCAGCTTCTCACTAGCGGGAGGGCGCGGTGAGACCCAGTACTTC. This sequence encodes CASSFSLAGGRGETQYF.

The V and J genes are TRBV9 and TRBJ2-5; 7 nucleotides align to TRBD2. Germline V gene sequence: CDR1 SGDLS, CDR2 YYNGEE. The CDR3 has 15 residues. Germline trimming cut 2 bases from V and 1 base from J; bases unmatched to any gene: 5. The CDR3 loop is CASSVGLAVQETQYF. The CDR3 DNA follows: TGTGCCAGCAGCGTGGGTCTAGCGGTCCAAGAGACCCAGTACTTC. Full variable domain (remainder filled in from reference TRBV9 and TRBJ2-5): DSGVTQTPKHLITATGQRVTLRCSPRSGDLSVYWYQQSLDQGLQFLIQYYNGEERAKGNILERFSAQQFPDLHSELNLSSLELGDSALYFCASSVGLAVQETQYFGPGTRLLVL.

This clone was recorded a few times. This chain connects TRBV28 to TRBJ1-5; D is uncertain. CDR1 is MDHEN and CDR2 is SYDVKM in the germline V gene. Trimming removed 5 bases from V and 4 bases from J, with 6 bases in between. The CDR3 covers 12 residues. The CDR3 here is CASSHPNQPQHF. The CDR3 DNA is TGTGCCAGCAGTCACCCGAATCAGCCCCAGCATTTT.

In its sample, this clone was seen once. V is TRBV19 and J is TRBJ1-1; unclear D gene. V dropped 6 bases and J dropped 1 base, with 12 bases sitting between them. The CDR3 has 14 residues. CDR1 is LNHDA and CDR2 is SQIVND in the germline V gene (reference sequence). CDR3 sequence: CASRLESRNTEAFF. The CDR3 nucleotides read TGTGCCAGTAGGCTAGAATCTCGGAACACTGAAGCTTTCTTT.

This clone was recorded many times. The J gene is TRBJ2-5, the V gene TRBV4-1; D is tentatively TRBD1 or TRBD2 (5 bases each). Germline V gene data show CDR1 as MGHRA and CDR2 as YSYEKL. The CDR3 is 14 residues long. Trimming took off 2 bases at V and 5 bases at J, with 12 bases between the two ends. CDR3 in amino acids: CASSQQGPGETQYF. As DNA, the CDR3 is TGCGCCAGCAGCCAACAGGGACCGGGGGAGACCCAGTACTTC.

This clone is labeled as medium-sized. The J gene is TRBJ2-7, the V gene TRBV7-2; the D gene could be TRBD1 or TRBD2 (6 bases each). Trimming left V 2 bases short and J 4 bases short, with 12 bases between. Germline V lookup: CDR1 SGHTA, CDR2 FQGNSA. The CDR3 length is 14 residues. DNA for the CDR3: TGTGCCAGCAGCTTACTCGGGGGCCTTTACGAGCAGTACTTC. This encodes CASSLLGGLYEQYF. The whole variable domain, filled in from reference TRBV7-2 and TRBJ2-7, reads GAGVSQSPSNKVTEKGKDVELRCDPISGHTALYWYRQSLGQGLEFLIYFQGNSAPDKSGLPSDRFSAERTGGSVSTLTIQRTQQEDSAVYLCASSLLGGLYEQYFGPGTRLTVT.

This chain joins TRBV5-8 and TRBJ2-1, with 14 bases aligning to TRBD2. Trimming cost V 3 bases and J 9 bases; bases outside gene matches: 11. The germline gives CDR1 SGHTS, CDR2 YDEGEE. CDR3 size: 17 residues. CDR3 DNA: TGTGCCAGCAGCTCATCCATAGGACTAGCGGGAGGAGGTGAGCAGTTCTTC. Protein product: CASSSSIGLAGGGEQFF. Looking up the rest from reference TRBV5-8 and TRBJ2-1 gives the full variable domain: EAGVTQSPTHLIKTRGQQATLRCSPISGHTSVYWYQQALGLGLQFLLWYDEGEERNRGNFPPRFSGRQFPNYSSELNVNALELEDSALYLCASSSSIGLAGGGEQFFGPGTRLTVL.

This rearrangement joins TRBV19 to TRBJ1-1, with a tentative D call TRBD1 (5 bases). This CDR3 has 13 residues. Deletions cut 6 bases from V and 1 base from J, with 9 bases between. The germline V gene has CDR1 LNHDA and CDR2 SQIVND (reference sequence). DNA of the CDR3: TGTGCCAGTAGGCAAGACAGGAACACTGAAGCTTTCTTT. Its translation is CASRQDRNTEAFF.

V usage is TRBV29-1 and J usage is TRBJ1-1; D unclear. Deletions cut 1 base from V and 0 bases from J, with 9 bases between. The CDR3 is 14 residues long. Germline loops: CDR1 SQVTM, CDR2 ANQGSEA. The CDR3 sequence is CSVEGPRLNTEAFF. The CDR3 bases are TGCAGCGTTGAAGGACCGAGATTGAACACTGAAGCTTTCTTT.

The chain combines TRBV29-1 with TRBJ1-1; maybe TRBD1 (5 bases). Trimming stripped 3 bases from V and 0 bases from J, with 20 bases between. The CDR3 has 17 amino acids. Germline lookup yields CDR1 SQVTM and CDR2 ANQGSEA. The CDR3 here is CSVDQRGTRILNTEAFF. DNA of the CDR3: TGCAGCGTTGACCAGCGCGGGACGCGTATATTGAACACTGAAGCTTTCTTT.

This clone has only one observation. The CDR3 nucleotides read TGTGCCAGCAGTTCGTGGGGAACAAAGAATGGCTACACCTTC. Translated, it gives CASSSWGTKNGYTF. The chain joins TRBV27 to TRBJ1-2; no definite D call. The CDR3 has 14 amino acids. Germline CDR1 MNHEY, CDR2 SMNVEV (reference sequence). Trimming removed 4 bases at V and 6 bases at J, with 15 bases between.

A few counts support this clone. The chain is built from TRBV2 and TRBJ1-1; 10 nucleotides line up with TRBD1. Germline V gene data show CDR1 as SNHLY and CDR2 as FYNNEI. The CDR3 is 14 amino acids. V lost 6 bases and J lost 11; bases outside the gene matches: 12. The CDR3 nucleotides are TGTGCCAGCAGCGGGGGGACAGGGGTCTTGTGGGCTTTCTTT. Its protein is CASSGGTGVLWAFF.

The gene calls are TRBV30 and TRBJ2-1; D gene ambiguous. The CDR3 covers 17 residues. V dropped 0 bases and J dropped 6 bases, with 21 bases sitting between them. Germline CDR1 reads GTSNPN; CDR2 reads SVGIG (reference sequence). The CDR3, as DNA: TGTGCCTGGAGTGTATTTGTTCTGCTAGTTTCGGGCAATGAGCAGTTCTTC. As protein: CAWSVFVLLVSGNEQFF.

This clone was observed a handful of times. The chain carries TRBV30 and TRBJ1-1; D is unclear. The germline V gene encodes CDR1 GTSNPN and CDR2 SVGIG (reference sequence). Deletions cut 2 bases from V and 5 bases from J, with 12 bases between. The CDR3 has 13 amino acids. CDR3 residues: CAWSPGKGTEAFF. The CDR3, as DNA: TGTGCCTGGAGTCCTGGGAAGGGAACTGAAGCTTTCTTT.

This clone was counted between two and nine times. V gene TRBV28 combines with J gene TRBJ2-7; D unclear. This CDR3 has 11 amino acids. Germline V gene sequence: CDR1 MDHEN, CDR2 SYDVKM. V lost 5 bases and J lost 4, with 6 bases in between. The CDR3 here is CASSGRYEQYF. CDR3 nucleotides: TGTGCCAGCAGTGGACGGTACGAGCAGTACTTC.

CDR3 region: CASSLGQGKTSSSGGKFF. The CDR3, as DNA: TGTGCCAGCAGCTTGGGACAGGGAAAGACTAGCTCCTCCGGTGGTAAATTCTTC. V usage is TRBV5-4 and J usage is TRBJ2-1; D possibly uses TRBD1 or TRBD2 (7 bases each). Trimming left V 0 bases short and J 16 bases short, with 32 bases between. CDR3 length equals 18 residues. The germline CDR1 and CDR2 sequences are SGHNT and YYREEE (reference sequence).

V usage is TRBV11-2 and J usage is TRBJ2-2; 8 positions agree with TRBD2. The ends lost 0 bases at V and 7 bases at J; junction bases unmatched: 4. Germline-derived CDR1 and CDR2 are SGHAT and FQNNGV. The CDR3 has 15 amino acids. The CDR3 loop reads CASSLDGREVGELFF. Written as DNA, the CDR3 is TGTGCCAGCAGCTTAGACGGGAGGGAGGTCGGGGAGCTGTTTTTT.

The count of this clone is one. The gene calls are TRBV6-5 and TRBJ1-1; a possible D gene is TRBD1 (6 bases). Germline assignment: CDR1 MNHEY and CDR2 SVGAGI. This CDR3 contains 16 residues. The V gene lost 0 bases and the J gene lost 5 bases, with 16 bases spanning the gap. CDR3 bases: TGTGCCAGCAGTTACTCCACTTGGGGGGCTGATACTGAAGCTTTCTTT. It encodes CASSYSTWGADTEAFF.

In this sample, this clone turned up a few times. This chain connects TRBV7-6 to TRBJ1-3; D uncertain. V lost 2 bases and J 0 bases, leaving 8 bases between the germline ends. Germline V gene sequence: CDR1 SGHVS, CDR2 FNYEAQ. This CDR3 contains 15 residues. The CDR3: CASSLYESSGNTIYF. In DNA, the CDR3 is TGTGCCAGCAGCTTATATGAGAGCTCTGGAAACACCATATATTTT.

The rearrangement joins TRBV7-9 to TRBJ2-7; 10 bases map to TRBD2. There are 16 residues in the CDR3. Germline CDR1 SEHNR, CDR2 FQNEAQ (reference sequence). V dropped 2 bases and J dropped 0; count of bases not matched to a gene: 4. The CDR3 region is CASSLQSGRASYEQYF. The CDR3 DNA follows: TGTGCCAGCAGCTTACAGAGCGGGAGGGCCTCCTACGAGCAGTACTTC.